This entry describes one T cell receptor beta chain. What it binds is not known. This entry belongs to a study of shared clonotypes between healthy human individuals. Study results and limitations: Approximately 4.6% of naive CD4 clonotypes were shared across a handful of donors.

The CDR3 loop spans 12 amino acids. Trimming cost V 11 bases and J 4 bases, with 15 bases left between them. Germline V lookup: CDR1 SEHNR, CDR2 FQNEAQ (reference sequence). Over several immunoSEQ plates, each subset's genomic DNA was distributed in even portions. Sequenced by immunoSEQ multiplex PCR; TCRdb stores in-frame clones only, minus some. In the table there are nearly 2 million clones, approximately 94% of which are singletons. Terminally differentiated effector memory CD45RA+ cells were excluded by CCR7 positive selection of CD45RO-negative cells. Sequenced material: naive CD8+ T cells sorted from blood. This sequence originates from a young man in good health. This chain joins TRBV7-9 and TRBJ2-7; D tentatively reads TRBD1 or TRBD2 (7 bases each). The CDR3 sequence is CAVYRGGYEQYF. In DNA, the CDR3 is TGTGCCGTTTACAGGGGAGGGTACGAGCAGTACTTC.